A selection of T cell receptor beta chains follows, all from one sample in a study of response to subunit inactivated influenza vaccine. TCRdb reanalysed the RT-PCR reads using MiXCR and keeps one entry per CDR3 protein. The sample carries around 250,000 distinct CDR3 sequences, about 12% recorded once. The sample was non-naive T cells sorted from PBMCs, taken 14 to 15 days before vaccination. The receptors shown here come from a man aged 45 to 65 who received an inactivated influenza vaccine. Both conserved end residues are part of each CDR3.

V | CDR3
TRBV3-1 | CASSQVQGEQYF
TRBV7-8 | CASSLVVRGPHEQYF
TRBV20-1 | CSASPTQGSSYEQYF
TRBV18 | CASSPLERNYGYTF
TRBV18 | CASSPSGVKQPQHF
TRBV2 | CASSSREDRVNEQYF
TRBV4-2 | CASSQDLAGPSGELFF
TRBV2 | CASRRPQGSYNEQFF
TRBV7-8 | CASSLVTGVGKTQYF
TRBV12-3/TRBV12-4 | CASRPSPGNEKLFF
TRBV7-9 | CASSLGRRVGETQYF
TRBV12-3/TRBV12-4 | CASSGTYNEQFF
TRBV6-2/TRBV6-3 | CASSYSSDTGELFF
TRBV5-6 | CARPSSKREQYF
TRBV12-3/TRBV12-4 | CASSRTTSNEQFF
TRBV11-2 | CASSLQSNEQFF